This T cell receptor (beta chain) was obtained from a study of CXCR3-negative and CXCR3-positive naive CD8 T cells. Whole-study findings and limits: The study found comparably high diversity in both naive subsets and much lower diversity in memory CD8+ cells. TRBV-TRBJ usage was similar across naive CXCR3 subsets but distinct in memory cells. Naive cells with CXCR3 showed TRB CDR3s that were more hydrophobic than those in CXCR3-negative naive cells.

The V gene's germline CDR1 is SEHNR and CDR2 FQNEAQ (reference sequence). This CDR3 has 15 amino acids. Naive CD8+ T cells had a CD45RO-CCR7+CD27+CD95- phenotype. Comments on this clonotype: Its antigen is still unknown.

With UMI labels, 5' RACE was used to prepare the TRB cDNA libraries. TCRdb reprocessed the 5' RACE reads; each CDR3 protein has one entry and no DNA is given. The sample is made up of some 130,000 distinct CDR3 sequences, and the top ten hold roughly 0.39% of it. V usage is TRBV7-9 and J usage is TRBJ2-7; TCRdb names TRBD2, which stays unverified in the absence of DNA. This clonotype was obtained from a human donor in good health. Some clones in this sample may be carry-over from other donors' samples. Sequencing used naive CXCR3+ CD8+ T cells from blood. Subset: CD45RO-CCR7+CD27+CD95- naive CD8+ T cells expressing CXCR3 (TNR3+). This CDR3 is CASSPPGGIFYEQYF. The entire variable domain, with the rest obtained from reference TRBV7-9 and TRBJ2-7, is as follows: DTGVSQNPRHKITKRGQNVTFRCDPISEHNRLYWYRQTLGQGPEFLTYFQNEAQLEKSRLLSDRFSAERPKGSFSTLEIQRTEQGDSAMYLCASSPPGGIFYEQYFGPGTRLTVT.